Listed below are T cell receptor beta chains from one sample, sequenced in a study of T cell changes during pregnancy in multiple sclerosis. The table came from immunoSEQ multiplex PCR; TCRdb's copy has only in-frame clones and leaves some out. The sample lists about 69,000 clones, roughly 91% seen once, with approximately 1.5% in the top ten. Material: peripheral blood, obtained in the third trimester of pregnancy. The source of these receptors is a female donor with multiple sclerosis, enrolled in a pregnancy study. CDR3s include the opening cysteine and the closing phenylalanine or tryptophan. The order of the fields is clone size, D gene, V gene, J gene, CDR3 DNA, CDR3 protein. The D gene is left open where the match is weak. Not all rows give a size; the values are once, few, many and, for expanded clones, a class.

size: NA; D: NA; V: TRBV10-3; J: TRBJ1-5; DNA: TGTGCCATCACAGGGGCCCTGGACCAGCCCCAGCATTTT; CDR3: CAITGALDQPQHF
size: NA; D: NA; V: TRBV6-5; J: TRBJ2-5; DNA: TGTGCCAGCAGTCCCTGGGGGCGGGGGCAAGAGACCCAGTACTTC; CDR3: CASSPWGRGQETQYF
size: NA; D: TRBD1; V: TRBV27; J: TRBJ2-5; DNA: TGTGCCAGCAGTTCCCGACAGGGGAGGCAAGAGACCCAGTACTTC; CDR3: CASSSRQGRQETQYF
size: NA; D: NA; V: TRBV9; J: TRBJ1-4; DNA: TGTGCCAGCAGCGTAGGCCAGGGGATTTTGGCTAATGAAAAACTGTTTTTT; CDR3: CASSVGQGILANEKLFF
size: NA; D: NA; V: TRBV6-1; J: TRBJ1-2; DNA: TGTGCCAGCAGTCCTAGGAAGTTGGGCTACACCTTC; CDR3: CASSPRKLGYTF
size: once; D: TRBD2; V: TRBV29-1; J: TRBJ2-1; DNA: TGCAGCTGTGAGGGACTAGCTGGGAATGAGCAGTTCTTC; CDR3: CSCEGLAGNEQFF
size: NA; D: TRBD1; V: TRBV25-1; J: TRBJ2-4; DNA: TGTGCCAGCAGTGCAACACAGGGGGGAGATGGCATTCAGTACTTC; CDR3: CASSATQGGDGIQYF
size: NA; D: NA; V: TRBV5-1; J: TRBJ2-2; DNA: TGCGCCAGCAGCTTCGGAGTGACGAACACCGGGGAGCTGTTTTTT; CDR3: CASSFGVTNTGELFF
size: NA; D: NA; V: TRBV15; J: TRBJ1-2; DNA: TGTGCCACCAGCAGATGGTCAGAAAACTATGGCTACACCTTC; CDR3: CATSRWSENYGYTF
size: NA; D: NA; V: TRBV4-3; J: TRBJ2-7; DNA: TGCGCCAGCAGCCAAGATTGGCCCGGACTCTCCTACGAGCAGTACTTC; CDR3: CASSQDWPGLSYEQYF
size: NA; D: NA; V: TRBV6-1; J: TRBJ2-5; DNA: TGTGCCAGCAGTGCGACGGCTGACGGGGGAGTATTTTGGGAGACCCAGTACTTC; CDR3: CASSATADGGVFWETQYF
size: few; D: TRBD1; V: TRBV5-4; J: TRBJ1-6; DNA: TGTGCCAGCAGCCGCGAAGCCACAGGGGCCAGTGGGTCACCCCTCCACTTT; CDR3: CASSREATGASGSPLHF
size: NA; D: NA; V: TRBV28; J: TRBJ1-5; DNA: TGTGCCAGCACCCTGAACAGAGCCTTTAATCAGCCCCAGCATTTT; CDR3: CASTLNRAFNQPQHF
size: NA; D: NA; V: TRBV4-3; J: TRBJ1-2; DNA: TGCGCCAGCAGCCAAGAGGCTTCCAGTTTCACTAACTATGGCTACACCTTC; CDR3: CASSQEASSFTNYGYTF
size: NA; D: TRBD2; V: TRBV4-2; J: TRBJ2-3; DNA: TGTGCCAGCAGCCAAGGAGGGCCGGGGGGGCAAGATACGCAGTATTTT; CDR3: CASSQGGPGGQDTQYF
size: NA; D: TRBD1; V: TRBV19; J: TRBJ1-5; DNA: TGTGCCAGCCAAGGGGCGGGACAGGGAGGTAGTAGCAATCAGCCCCAGCATTTT; CDR3: CASQGAGQGGSSNQPQHF
size: NA; D: NA; V: TRBV7-2; J: TRBJ2-1; DNA: TGTGCCAGCAGCTTTGCGGATGGTGAGCAGTTCTTC; CDR3: CASSFADGEQFF
size: NA; D: TRBD2; V: TRBV4-2; J: TRBJ2-5; DNA: TGTGCCAGCAGCCAGGTAGCGGGGGAGGAGACCCAGTACTTC; CDR3: CASSQVAGEETQYF
size: NA; D: NA; V: TRBV28; J: TRBJ1-2; DNA: TGTGCCAGCAGGGGGGGGCACCTGGTCTATGGCTACACCTTC; CDR3: CASRGGHLVYGYTF
size: NA; D: TRBD1; V: TRBV4-3; J: TRBJ2-5; DNA: TGCGCCAGCAGCCAGAGAGACAGGGGGGAGACCCAGTACTTC; CDR3: CASSQRDRGETQYF
size: NA; D: TRBD1; V: TRBV7-2; J: TRBJ1-4; DNA: TGTGCCAGCAGCGACAGGGACGAAAAACTGTTTTTT; CDR3: CASSDRDEKLFF
size: NA; D: TRBD1; V: TRBV7-2; J: TRBJ2-3; DNA: TGTGCCAGCAGCGCCGACAGGGAACGAAATACGCAGTATTTT; CDR3: CASSADRERNTQYF
size: NA; D: NA; V: TRBV30; J: TRBJ1-5; DNA: TGTGCCTGGAGTGTACTGGACAGTTTGAATCAGCCCCAGCATTTT; CDR3: CAWSVLDSLNQPQHF
size: once; D: NA; V: TRBV29-1; J: TRBJ1-3; DNA: TGCAGCGTTGGGGAGGGTGATGGAAACACCATATATTTT; CDR3: CSVGEGDGNTIYF
size: NA; D: TRBD1; V: TRBV7-2; J: TRBJ1-5; DNA: TGTGCCAGCAGCCTCGACAGGGACAGCAATCAGCCCCAGCATTTT; CDR3: CASSLDRDSNQPQHF
size: NA; D: NA; V: TRBV5-1; J: TRBJ2-7; DNA: TGCGCCAGCAGCTTGGTCTTTGGCAGCTACGAGCAGTACTTC; CDR3: CASSLVFGSYEQYF
size: NA; D: TRBD2; V: TRBV29-1; J: TRBJ2-7; DNA: TGCAGCGTTGAGACCCTAGCGGGTTCCTACGAGCAGTACTTC; CDR3: CSVETLAGSYEQYF
size: once; D: NA; V: TRBV15; J: TRBJ2-5; DNA: TGTGCCACCAGCAGAGATAGAGAGACCCAGTACTTC; CDR3: CATSRDRETQYF
size: NA; D: TRBD2; V: TRBV4-1; J: TRBJ2-7; DNA: TGCGCCAGCAGCCAGGGACTCCTAGCGGGGGTCTACGAGCAGTACTTC; CDR3: CASSQGLLAGVYEQYF
size: NA; D: NA; V: TRBV28; J: TRBJ1-2; DNA: TGTGCCAGCAGTTTACCGAGGTACAACTATGGCTACACCTTC; CDR3: CASSLPRYNYGYTF
size: NA; D: TRBD1; V: TRBV28; J: TRBJ1-2; DNA: TGTGCCAGCAGTTTTTTATCGGGACAGGGAATCTTC; CDR3: CASSFLSGQGIF
size: NA; D: NA; V: TRBV11-3; J: TRBJ2-1; DNA: TGTGCCAGCAGCTTAGGACAATACAATGAGCAGTTCTTC; CDR3: CASSLGQYNEQFF
size: NA; D: NA; V: TRBV21-1; J: TRBJ1-2; DNA: TGTGCCAGCAGCAAACCCCCGACAGGGGGCTATGGCTACACCTTC; CDR3: CASSKPPTGGYGYTF
size: NA; D: TRBD1; V: TRBV6-5; J: TRBJ1-2; DNA: TGTGCCAGCAGGAGACAGGGGTCTGGCTACACCTTC; CDR3: CASRRQGSGYTF
size: NA; D: NA; V: TRBV19; J: TRBJ2-7; DNA: TGTGCCAGTAGATTAGAACAGGGCCCCTACGAGCAGTACTTC; CDR3: CASRLEQGPYEQYF
size: NA; D: NA; V: TRBV15; J: TRBJ1-1; DNA: TGTGCCACCAGCAGTCAGGGTTTGGCTGAAGCTTTCTTT; CDR3: CATSSQGLAEAFF
size: once; D: NA; V: TRBV15; J: TRBJ2-1; DNA: TGTGCCACCAGCAGAGATAAGGAGGGGTTCTACAATGAGCAGTTCTTC; CDR3: CATSRDKEGFYNEQFF
size: NA; D: NA; V: TRBV4-2; J: TRBJ2-2; DNA: TGTGCCAGCAGCCGTTTGACTCCCCCCCGCGGCGGGGAGCTGTTTTTT; CDR3: CASSRLTPPRGGELFF
size: medium-sized; D: NA; V: TRBV6-1; J: TRBJ1-5; DNA: TGTGCCAGCAGTGAAGGGGGCCCAGAGGGCAATCAGCCCCAGCATTTT; CDR3: CASSEGGPEGNQPQHF
size: NA; D: TRBD1; V: TRBV4-1; J: TRBJ1-1; DNA: TGCGCCAGCAGCCGTCCCGGGACAGGGAACACTGAAGCTTTCTTT; CDR3: CASSRPGTGNTEAFF
size: NA; D: TRBD2; V: TRBV7-6; J: TRBJ2-2; DNA: TGTGCCAGCAGCTTAGCGTGGGTCGCTAGCGGGGGGGCCGGAACCGGGGAGCTGTTTTTT; CDR3: CASSLAWVASGGAGTGELFF
size: NA; D: NA; V: TRBV15; J: TRBJ1-4; DNA: TGTGCCACCAGCGTCAGTACCAATGAAAAACTGTTTTTT; CDR3: CATSVSTNEKLFF
size: NA; D: TRBD1; V: TRBV15; J: TRBJ1-1; DNA: TGTGCCACCAGCAGAGACAGGGGGCGAACTGAAGCTTTCTTT; CDR3: CATSRDRGRTEAFF
size: NA; D: TRBD2; V: TRBV29-1; J: TRBJ2-1; DNA: TGCAGCGTTGGAGTGCCCCGGGGGGGGAATGAGCAGTTCTTC; CDR3: CSVGVPRGGNEQFF
size: NA; D: NA; V: TRBV15; J: TRBJ2-3; DNA: TGTGCCACCAGCAGAGTTGTTGACAGGCAGTATTTT; CDR3: CATSRVVDRQYF
size: once; D: NA; V: TRBV6-4; J: TRBJ2-3; DNA: TGTGCCAGCAGTGACCATGGGGGGGCCACAGATACGCAGTATTTT; CDR3: CASSDHGGATDTQYF
size: NA; D: TRBD2; V: TRBV7-2; J: TRBJ2-1; DNA: TGTGCCAGCAGTCGGGGGGACTCCTACAATGAGCAGTTCTTC; CDR3: CASSRGDSYNEQFF